A single sample is the source of the 29 T cell receptor beta chains below, sequenced in a study of T-cell reconstitution after alpha-beta-depleted transplantation in children. It was with unique molecular identifiers that the TCRbeta library was prepared. MiXCR, applied by TCRdb to the PCR reads, yields one record per CDR3 protein. Among around 190,000 distinct CDR3 sequences listed, 6.6% were seen once. The source was PBMCs, collected before TCRalphabeta/CD19-depleted stem cell transplant. These receptors were collected from a boy aged 2 to 10 with acute lymphoblastic leukemia, due to receive a stem cell transplant.

This clonotype was seen many times. The chain couples TRBV6-5 to TRBJ1-3; D gene unclear. CDR1 is MNHEY and CDR2 is SVGAGI in the germline V gene. The CDR3 length is 14 residues. With 2 bases removed from V and 0 bases from J, the gap between germline ends came to 5 bases. CDR3 nucleotides: TGTGCCAGCAGTTACATGTCCTCTGGAAACACCATATATTTT. Protein: CASSYMSSGNTIYF.

As concerns this clonotype: A much larger clone lies a single base off, so this may be a read error. This rearrangement joins TRBV10-3 to TRBJ2-2; D tentatively reads TRBD1 or TRBD2 (5 bases each). The CDR3 consists of 11 residues. Germline V CDR1 and CDR2: ENHRY, SYGVKD. The CDR3 loop reads CATSRVGELLF. CDR3 sequence (DNA): TGTGCCACGTCGCGTGTGGGGGAGCTGCTTTTT.

In this sample, this clonotype turned up many times. CDR3 sequence: CSAFGSGNTDTQYF. CDR3 coding DNA: TGCAGTGCCTTTGGTAGCGGAAACACAGATACGCAGTATTTT. The chain is built from TRBV20-1 and TRBJ2-3, with D perhaps matching TRBD2 (6 bases). The germline CDR1 and CDR2 sequences are DFQATT and SNEGSKA (reference sequence). The ends were cut back, 6 bases at V and 2 bases at J, with 15 bases in the middle. The CDR3 is 14 amino acids.

This clonotype was found many times. A junction end diverges from the germline sequence, so it may reflect a read error. The V gene is TRBV4-2, the J gene TRBJ2-3; 8 nucleotides match TRBD2. Germline CDR1 is LGHNA and CDR2 is YNFKEQ. The CDR3 spans 14 residues. The CDR3 loop is CASSQDRAGGALHF. The CDR3 region has the DNA TGTGCCAGCAGCCAAGATAGAGCCGGGGGGGCCCTTCATTTT.

This clonotype has a count of ten or more. The chain's CDR3 is CSASQLGSSYNSPLHF. Here the CDR3 DNA reads TGCAGTGCTAGTCAGTTGGGGTCGAGCTATAATTCACCCCTCCACTTT. The rearrangement joins TRBV20-1 to TRBJ1-6; D gene unclear. Germline loops: CDR1 DFQATT, CDR2 SNEGSKA (reference sequence). V was pared by 3 bases and J by 3 bases, with 15 bases between. CDR3 length: 16 amino acids.

This chain links TRBV4-3 with TRBJ1-3; TRBD1 is a possible D gene (5 bases). This CDR3 region has 15 residues. From germline, CDR1 is LGHNA and CDR2 YSLEER. The V end lost 0 bases, the J end lost 7 bases, and 13 bases lay between the germline ends. CDR3 sequence reads: CASSQDRGLRNTIYF. The CDR3 bases are TGCGCCAGCAGCCAAGACCGGGGCCTGAGGAACACCATATATTTT.

Details on this clonotype: Since a much larger clone is just one base distant, this may be a read error. This sequence joins TRBV5-5 and TRBJ2-1; D is tentatively TRBD1 or TRBD2 (6 bases each). The CDR3 spans 15 residues. Per germline, CDR1 SGHKS and CDR2 YYEKEE (reference sequence). CDR3 residues: CASSYGGQQYNEEFF. CDR3 sequence (DNA): TGTGCCAGCAGCTACGGGGGACAACAATACAATGAGGAGTTCTTC.

This clonotype showed up just once. This chain joins TRBV7-2 and TRBJ2-3, with TRBD2 matching 8 bases. Germline loops: CDR1 SGHTA, CDR2 FQGNSA. This CDR3 spans 16 amino acids. J was trimmed by 4 bases and V by 1 base; bases with no gene match: 7. The CDR3 spells CASSLEARGVADTQYF. CDR3 nucleotide sequence: TGTGCCAGCAGCTTAGAAGCGCGGGGGGTTGCAGATACGCAGTATTTT.

In this sample, this clonotype turned up many times. The V and J genes are TRBV20-1 and TRBJ2-1, with 8 bases aligning to TRBD2. The CDR3 has 14 amino acids. Germline V CDR1 and CDR2: DFQATT, SNEGSKA (reference sequence). The V segment lost 2 bases and the J segment 7 bases; nucleotides outside the gene matches: 7. CDR3 nucleotides: TGCAGTGCTAGAACCAGCGGGAGTGTGAATGAGCAGTTCTTC. It encodes CSARTSGSVNEQFF.

This clonotype was detected ten times or more. This chain uses TRBV20-1 with TRBJ1-1, with D possibly being TRBD1 (6 bases). Per germline, CDR1 DFQATT and CDR2 SNEGSKA (reference sequence). Trimming removed 0 bases at V and 3 bases at J, with 11 bases between. This CDR3 contains 14 residues. The CDR3 bases are TGCAGTGCTAGAGATTTCCAGGGGTACACTGAAGCTTTCTTT. It encodes CSARDFQGYTEAFF.

In its sample, this clonotype was seen many times. The gene calls are TRBV20-1 and TRBJ2-2; TRBD2 is a possible D gene (6 bases). V shed 3 bases and J shed 4 bases, with 18 bases lying between them. This CDR3 spans 16 amino acids. Germline V gene sequence: CDR1 DFQATT, CDR2 SNEGSKA (reference sequence). CDR3 residues: CSASTGTLHITGELFF. CDR3 sequence (DNA): TGCAGTGCTAGTACCGGGACTTTGCATATCACCGGGGAGCTGTTTTTT.

The V call is TRBV7-6, the J call TRBJ1-5; D is ambiguous. V lost 4 bases and J 5 bases, leaving 12 bases between the germline ends. The CDR3 has 14 amino acids. The germline gives CDR1 SGHVS, CDR2 FNYEAQ. CDR3 bases: TGTGCCAGCAGCTCAGGACTGCCGGATCAGCCCCAGCATTTT. Its translation is CASSSGLPDQPQHF.

The chain uses TRBV5-4 and TRBJ2-1; 12 bases map to TRBD2. Germline V gene data show CDR1 as SGHNT and CDR2 as YYREEE (reference sequence). This CDR3 has 16 amino acids. Losses at the gene ends were 1 base for V and 2 bases for J; bases not matched to a gene: 1. The DNA for the CDR3 is TGTGCCAGCAGCTTGCGGACTAGCGGGACCTACAATGAGCAGTTCTTC. This gives the protein CASSLRTSGTYNEQFF.

Many counts were recorded for this clonotype. This CDR3 is CASSERYHGQYF. CDR3 sequence (DNA): TGTGCCAGCAGTGAAAGGTATCATGGGCAGTACTTC. The chain joins TRBV25-1 to TRBJ2-7, with D unclear. Germline V gives CDR1 MGHDK, CDR2 SYGVNS. The CDR3 runs to 12 residues. V was pared by 2 bases and J by 9 bases, with 11 bases between.

The sample holds many counts of this clonotype. This rearrangement joins TRBV12-3 or TRBV12-4 to TRBJ1-5; no clear D. Trimming took off 3 bases at V and 0 bases at J, with 3 bases between the two ends. This CDR3 spans 13 amino acids. The CDR3 coding sequence is TGTGCCAGCAGTTTTATTAGCAATCAGCCCCAGCATTTT. Protein: CASSFISNQPQHF.

This chain links TRBV6-1 with TRBJ1-6; 8 nucleotides align to TRBD1. Germline CDR1 MNHNS, CDR2 SASEGT. J was trimmed by 0 bases and V by 6 bases; bases with no gene match: 7. The CDR3 length is 17 residues. The CDR3 DNA sequence: TGTGCCAGCAGCCAGAGCAGGGGGCGCTCCTATAATTCACCCCTCCACTTT. It encodes CASSQSRGRSYNSPLHF.

This clonotype was seen a handful of times. The rearrangement uses TRBV5-6 and TRBJ2-2; no clear D gene. Deletions cut 7 bases from V and 1 base from J, with 11 bases between. Germline V gene lookup returns CDR1 SGHDT and CDR2 YYEEEE. The CDR3 loop spans 14 amino acids. CDR3 protein: CASLPRLNTGELFF. As DNA, the CDR3 is TGTGCCAGCCTCCCCAGACTGAACACCGGGGAGCTGTTTTTT.

There are many counts of this clonotype. This rearrangement joins TRBV6-2 or TRBV6-3 to TRBJ1-5; TRBD1 is a possible D gene (5 bases). Germline values: CDR1 MNHEY, CDR2 SVGEGT. This CDR3 region has 16 residues. V was clipped by 6 bases and J by 7 bases, with 22 bases between them. CDR3 protein: CASSYPPMGERQPQHF. The CDR3 DNA follows: TGTGCCAGCAGCTACCCCCCCATGGGGGAACGACAGCCCCAGCATTTT.

This clonotype has more than one count but fewer than ten. The V gene is TRBV29-1, the J gene TRBJ2-5; 10 positions agree with TRBD2. This CDR3 contains 14 residues. Trimming cost V 4 bases and J 5 bases; bases outside gene matches: 7. Germline V CDR1 and CDR2: SQVTM, ANQGSEA. The CDR3 DNA reads TGCAGCGTTGGACTAGCGGGCGGGTCTGAGACCCAGTACTTC. Protein product: CSVGLAGGSETQYF.

In this sample, this clonotype turned up many times. The chain uses TRBV7-9 and TRBJ2-3, with no clear D. Trimming left V 6 bases short and J 0 bases short, with 7 bases between. The CDR3 has 13 residues. Germline assignment: CDR1 SEHNR and CDR2 FQNEAQ (reference sequence). CDR3 in amino acids: CASRPSSTDTQYF. The CDR3 coding sequence is TGTGCCAGCAGACCCTCTAGCACAGATACGCAGTATTTT.

This clonotype was observed many times. This sequence joins TRBV20-1 and TRBJ2-1; no definite D call. This CDR3 has 13 amino acids. Deletions cut 3 bases from V and 2 bases from J, with 8 bases between. CDR1 is DFQATT, CDR2 SNEGSKA, per germline (reference sequence). The CDR3 coding sequence is TGCAGTGCTAGCCCGATTGCCTACAATGAGCAGTTCTTC. Its protein is CSASPIAYNEQFF.

This clonotype was detected many times. This chain joins TRBV5-4 and TRBJ2-2; TRBD1 matches 8 bases. After removal of 4 bases from V and 1 base from J, the junction contained 3 bases not matched to a gene. Germline V CDR1 and CDR2: SGHNT, YYREEE (reference sequence). The length of the CDR3 is 15 residues. The CDR3 DNA sequence: TGTGCCAGCAGCCTGGACAGGGAGAACACCGGGGAGCTGTTTTTT. As protein: CASSLDRENTGELFF.

In this sample, this clonotype turned up many times. The chain carries TRBV7-2 and TRBJ2-5, with no clear D. CDR1 is SGHTA, CDR2 FQGNSA, per germline. Trimming took 1 base from V and 1 from J, leaving 4 bases between them. The length of the CDR3 is 13 residues. The DNA of the CDR3 is TGTGCCAGCAGCTTAGTCCCCCAAGAGACCCAGTACTTC. Its protein is CASSLVPQETQYF. The whole variable domain, filled in from reference TRBV7-2 and TRBJ2-5, reads GAGVSQSPSNKVTEKGKDVELRCDPISGHTALYWYRQSLGQGLEFLIYFQGNSAPDKSGLPSDRFSAERTGGSVSTLTIQRTQQEDSAVYLCASSLVPQETQYFGPGTRLLVL.

In this sample, this clonotype turned up once. Since a much larger clone is just one base distant, this may be a read error. Given the absence of the conserved phenylalanine or tryptophan at the CDR3 end, a read error is likely. The chain's CDR3 is CATSSQGNTEAFY. CDR3 DNA: TGTGCCACCAGTTCACAGGGGAACACTGAAGCTTTCTAT. The V gene is TRBV24-1, the J gene TRBJ1-1, with a weak D call TRBD1 (6 bases). Trimming stripped 6 bases from V and 1 base from J, with 8 bases between. The germline CDR1 and CDR2 sequences are KGHDR and SFDVKD. The CDR3 runs 13 residues.

The table lists this clonotype with many counts. The genes are TRBV20-1 and TRBJ2-5, with 7 bases identical to TRBD2. CDR3 length: 18 residues. CDR1 and CDR2 from the germline V gene are DFQATT and SNEGSKA (reference sequence). V was pared by 0 bases and J by 0 bases, with 13 bases of the junction left unmatched. CDR3 sequence: CSARDYLPLAGDQETQYF. In DNA, the CDR3 is TGCAGTGCTAGAGATTACTTGCCATTGGCGGGGGACCAAGAGACCCAGTACTTC.

In this sample, this clonotype turned up many times. CDR3 nucleotide sequence: TGTGCCAGCAGATCGACCAAGGGCAATCAGCCCCAGCATTTT. It encodes CASRSTKGNQPQHF. The J gene is TRBJ1-5, the V gene TRBV28; D is undetermined. The CDR3 covers 14 residues. Between the trimmed V and J ends, which lost 6 bases and 2 bases, there was a span of 11 bases. The germline CDR1 and CDR2 sequences are MDHEN and SYDVKM.

At least ten counts were recorded for this clonotype. This rearrangement joins TRBV5-6 to TRBJ1-1, with a possible D match to TRBD1 (6 bases). The CDR3 totals 16 residues. Trimming left V 4 bases short and J 6 bases short, with 22 bases between. CDR1 SGHDT and CDR2 YYEEEE come from the germline V gene. The DNA for the CDR3 is TGTGCCAGCAGCATGATCCCAACAGGGTTTGCATCTGAAGCTTTCTTT. Translated: CASSMIPTGFASEAFF. Combining the CDR3 with reference TRBV5-6 and TRBJ1-1 gives the whole variable domain DAGVTQSPTHLIKTRGQQVTLRCSPKSGHDTVSWYQQALGQGPQFIFQYYEEEERQRGNFPDRFSGHQFPNYSSELNVNALLLGDSALYLCASSMIPTGFASEAFFGQGTRLTVV.

At least ten counts were recorded for this clonotype. The chain is built from TRBV27 and TRBJ2-2, with a tentative D call TRBD2 (5 bases). The CDR3 has 13 residues. Germline-derived CDR1 and CDR2 are MNHEY and SMNVEV (reference sequence). V was trimmed by 4 bases and J by 4 bases, leaving 7 bases between them. CDR3 DNA: TGTGCCAGCAGTTCACGGGGCACCGGGGAGCTGTTTTTT. This encodes CASSSRGTGELFF.

This clonotype was recorded at least ten times. The genes are TRBV29-1 and TRBJ1-2; weak D call: TRBD1 (6 bases). V lost 6 bases to trimming and J lost 0 bases, with 14 bases between them. Germline assignment: CDR1 SQVTM and CDR2 ANQGSEA. This CDR3 is built from 14 residues. The CDR3 DNA reads TGCAGCGTATCCGGACAGTCTACTAACTATGGCTACACCTTC. Amino acids: CSVSGQSTNYGYTF.